This T cell receptor (beta chain) was sequenced for a study of shared clonotypes between healthy human individuals. Study as a whole: Three plates were used per donor for CD4 naive, three for CD4 memory, two for CD8 naive and one for CD8 memory. Findings of the study overall: Generation probabilities were higher for clonotypes shared across all four sorted-subset donors than for unshared ones. Sharing of clonotypes among donors was expected to vary with sequencing depth.

Assay: immunoSEQ multiplex PCR; the TCRdb copy retains only in-frame clones and omits some. The table has under 1,900,000 clones, about 98.5% seen once; the top ten hold about 0.4%. Note on this clone: As yet, its antigen is unknown.

The germline V gene has CDR1 LNHDA and CDR2 SQIVND (reference sequence). The CDR3 runs to 18 residues. Losses at the gene ends were 2 bases for V and 5 bases for J; bases not matched to a gene: 17. The sequence came from a man aged 25 to 40 in good health. The chain uses TRBV19 and TRBJ2-5; TRBD2 agrees at 7 bases. The specimen was naive CD4+ T cells sorted from blood. Subset of the sample: CD45RA+ positively selected. CDR3 in DNA: TGTGCCAGTAGTATAAGGAGCCGACGCGGGAGTATTTTGGAGACCCAGTACTTC. Its translation: CASSIRSRRGSILETQYF.